Listed below are T cell receptor beta chains from one sample, sequenced in a study of cytomegalovirus exposure and HLA in healthy donors. The table came from immunoSEQ multiplex PCR; TCRdb's copy has only in-frame clones and leaves some out. Among roughly 130,000 clones, roughly 88% were seen once, and the ten largest hold around 3%. The sample consisted of PBMCs. These receptors all stem from a woman under 30 in good health and CMV-seropositive. The CDR3 runs from the conserved cysteine through the conserved F or W. A D gene is named only where the DNA matches it firmly. Expanded clones are given a class, and other clones once, few, many or no size at all.

cdr3_nt cdr3_aa clone_size j_call d_call v_call
TGTGCCAGCGTCCTTACAGGGGGCGCCACCGGGGAGCTGTTTTTT CASVLTGGATGELFF once TRBJ2-2 TRBD1 TRBV6-1
TGTGCCAGTACAGGGGGTAGTAGGAATGAGCAGTTCTTC CASTGGSRNEQFF - TRBJ2-1 TRBD1 TRBV19
TGTGCCAGCAGCTTGGAGGGGGATGGTCCTGAAGCTTTCTTT CASSLEGDGPEAFF - TRBJ1-1 - TRBV5-4
TGTGCCAGCGCCCTGGGAGGGGACGTAAAGACCCAGTACTTC CASALGGDVKTQYF few TRBJ2-5 TRBD2 TRBV28
TGTGCCTTATCCGGGACAGACTATGGCTACACCTTC CALSGTDYGYTF - TRBJ1-2 TRBD1 TRBV5-4
TGTGCCAGTAGTTCCGGGACAGGGTACTATGGCTACACCTTC CASSSGTGYYGYTF - TRBJ1-2 TRBD1 TRBV19
TGTGCCAGTAGTATAGATCTATGGACGGGGGACACTGAAGCTTTCTTT CASSIDLWTGDTEAFF - TRBJ1-1 - TRBV19
TGCGCCAGCAGCCCGACAGGGGGAACTAATGAAAAACTGTTTTTT CASSPTGGTNEKLFF - TRBJ1-4 TRBD1 TRBV5-1
TGTGCCAGCAGTGAATCAGGGACAGGGGACAATGAGCAGTTCTTC CASSESGTGDNEQFF - TRBJ2-1 TRBD1 TRBV25-1
TGTGCCAGCAGTGAGGAGGGAGATCAGCCCCAGCATTTT CASSEEGDQPQHF - TRBJ1-5 - TRBV6-1
TGTGCCAGCCATCTAGCGGGGGGATCCTATACGCAGTATTTT CASHLAGGSYTQYF - TRBJ2-3 TRBD2 TRBV5-4
TGTGCCAGCGGGCCTGGGGGGGTCACAGATACGCAGTATTTT CASGPGGVTDTQYF - TRBJ2-3 TRBD2 TRBV6-1
TGTGCCAGTAGTATAGGGACAGGGATGAACACTGAAGCTTTCTTT CASSIGTGMNTEAFF - TRBJ1-1 TRBD1 TRBV19
TGTGCCAGCAGCCCTCAGGGGCTAAGCTCCTACGAGCAGTACTTC CASSPQGLSSYEQYF - TRBJ2-7 - TRBV11-2
TGCAGCGTTGCACAGACGAACACCGGGGAGCTGTTTTTT CSVAQTNTGELFF - TRBJ2-2 - TRBV29-1
TGTGCCAGCAGACTCGGGACAGGGGAACTGTTTTTT CASRLGTGELFF - TRBJ1-4 TRBD1 TRBV11-2
TGTGCCAGCAGCTTAACTAGCGGGGTCAATGAGCAGTTCTTC CASSLTSGVNEQFF - TRBJ2-1 TRBD2 TRBV7-9
TGCGCCAGCAGCCAAGTTCATAGCACAGATACGCAGTATTTT CASSQVHSTDTQYF - TRBJ2-3 - TRBV4-1
TGTGCCAGCAGCCCGGGGGGCAACAGGGACACTGAAGCTTTCTTT CASSPGGNRDTEAFF once TRBJ1-1 - TRBV7-9
TGTGCCAGCAGGGCAGGGGGAAGTAATTCACCCCTCCACTTT CASRAGGSNSPLHF - TRBJ1-6 TRBD1 TRBV6-5
TGTGCCAGCGGGAGACAGGGGGCATACTACGAGCAGTACTTC CASGRQGAYYEQYF - TRBJ2-7 TRBD1 TRBV27
TGTGCCAGCAGCGCCGGGAATTTAGGGGGCGCCGGGGAGCTGTTTTTT CASSAGNLGGAGELFF - TRBJ2-2 TRBD1 TRBV5-4
TGTGCCAGCACCCTCGGGGGTGGCACAGATACGCAGTATTTT CASTLGGGTDTQYF - TRBJ2-3 - TRBV9
TGCGCCAGCAGCCAACTCCCTTACAGGGTTGAATGGGGTGGCTACACCTTC CASSQLPYRVEWGGYTF - TRBJ1-2 - TRBV4-1
TGTGCCAGCAGCTTGGACTTTTTTGATTCACCCCTCCACTTT CASSLDFFDSPLHF - TRBJ1-6 - TRBV5-5
TGTGCCAGCAGCCCCGACAGGACTAGGACAGATACGCAGTATTTT CASSPDRTRTDTQYF once TRBJ2-3 - TRBV27
TGTGCCAGCACACCGAGATATGGTACTGAAGCTTTCTTT CASTPRYGTEAFF - TRBJ1-1 - TRBV27
TGTGCCATCAGTGAGTCAGAGGTGGAGACCCAGTACTTC CAISESEVETQYF - TRBJ2-5 - TRBV10-3
TGTGCCAGTAGCGACAGGGGGACGAATTCACCCCTCCACTTT CASSDRGTNSPLHF once TRBJ1-6 TRBD1 TRBV19
TGTGCCAGCAGCCCGCCTCGGAGAACACCTTATGGCTACACCTTC CASSPPRRTPYGYTF - TRBJ1-2 - TRBV6-6
TGTGCCAGCAGCTTAGAAACCGGAGGTTCCTACGAGCAGTACTTC CASSLETGGSYEQYF once TRBJ2-7 - TRBV11-1
TGCGCCAGCAGCCAAGTCGAAAGGGGGCAAGATACGCAGTATTTT CASSQVERGQDTQYF - TRBJ2-3 TRBD1 TRBV4-1
TGTGCCAGCAGCCTTAGCGGGGGAGGGGACGAGCAGTACTTC CASSLSGGGDEQYF - TRBJ2-7 TRBD2 TRBV7-2
TGTGCCAGCAGCGGTGGGGCTGGCGAGCAGTACTTC CASSGGAGEQYF - TRBJ2-7 - TRBV25-1
TGTGCCAGTAGTATAGATCGGGTCCTCCCCACAGATACGCAGTATTTT CASSIDRVLPTDTQYF - TRBJ2-3 - TRBV19
TGTTCCAGCAGCTTAACAGGGCGGGCTGGGGCCAACGTCCTGACTTTC CSSSLTGRAGANVLTF once TRBJ2-6 - TRBV7-9
TGCGCCAGCAGCGGGACAGGGGCAACTAATGAAAAACTGTTTTTT CASSGTGATNEKLFF once TRBJ1-4 TRBD1 TRBV5-1
TGTGCCAGCTGGGACAGGGGGGTAGCCAAAAACATTCAGTACTTC CASWDRGVAKNIQYF few TRBJ2-4 TRBD1 TRBV27
TGTGCCACCGCACAGGGCTACGAGCAGTACTTC CATAQGYEQYF - TRBJ2-7 - TRBV10-3
TGTGCCGCCACGGGTACGGCAGGGACTATCAATGAGCAGTTCTTC CAATGTAGTINEQFF few TRBJ2-1 TRBD2 TRBV6-5
TGCGCCAGCAGTGACAGGGGTCTGGACACTGAAGCTTTCTTT CASSDRGLDTEAFF - TRBJ1-1 - TRBV10-2
TGTGCCAGCAGCCCGCTGGGGGGAAGCTCCTACGAGCAGTACTTC CASSPLGGSSYEQYF - TRBJ2-7 - TRBV5-4
TGTGCCAGCAGTTTAGGGGGGTACTATGGCTACACCTTC CASSLGGYYGYTF - TRBJ1-2 - TRBV28
TGTGCCAGCTCACCACCCGGGACAGGTTCTTCCAATGAGCAGTTCTTC CASSPPGTGSSNEQFF - TRBJ2-1 TRBD1 TRBV18
TGTGCCAGCAGTGGACCAACAGGGGGACCTCGCGGGGAGCTGTTTTTT CASSGPTGGPRGELFF - TRBJ2-2 TRBD1 TRBV6-1
TGTGCCAGCGTGGGAGGAGACTCCATGAACACTGAAGCTTTCTTT CASVGGDSMNTEAFF - TRBJ1-1 - TRBV5-4